Below, one T cell receptor (beta chain) is given with its context. Its antigen is not known. The source of the sample is a study of siplizumab effects on memory and regulatory T cells. Study results and caveats: The study found that mappable alloreactive CD4+ clones averaged around 72% Treg-derived with siplizumab and roughly 30% in controls. Naive T cells apparently outstripped memory cells in diversity and seemed major alloresponse contributors.

The method was immunoSEQ multiplex PCR; TCRdb's version includes in-frame clones alone and lacks a portion of them. The sample includes more than 75,000 clones, 93% of them seen just once. V lost 6 bases, J lost 6 bases, and 17 bases lay in between. CDR1 and CDR2 (germline): MNHEY, SVGAGI. The CDR3 spans 15 residues. This sequence originates from a human donor in good health. The sequenced sample consisted of CD8+ T cells sorted from blood. This chain joins TRBV6-5 and TRBJ1-4, with a weak D call TRBD1 (5 bases). The CDR3: CASSLLQGYDEKLFF. CDR3 DNA sequence: TGTGCCAGCAGCCTTCTTCAGGGTTATGATGAAAAACTGTTTTTT.